This T cell receptor beta chain was captured by sequencing in a study of T-cell reconstitution after alpha-beta-depleted transplantation in children. V gave up 6 bases and J gave up 4 bases, with 18 bases separating them. In germline, CDR1 is MGHDK, CDR2 SYGVNS. The CDR3 is made up of 15 amino acids. As it was prepared, the TCRbeta library received unique molecular identifiers. From the PCR reads, TCRdb called clonotypes with MiXCR, one entry per CDR3 protein. The sample consists of just over 350,000 distinct CDR3 sequences, roughly 14% of them appearing once. The V and J genes are TRBV25-1 and TRBJ1-2; a possible D gene is TRBD1 (6 bases). The TCR originated in a human donor who donated a stem cell graft to a child with Fanconi anemia. The starting material was PBMCs, obtained from the stem cell graft. The CDR3 DNA follows: TGTGCCAGCAGCGCCGAAGGGGGGGCTAGCTATGGCTACACCTTC. This codes for CASSAEGGASYGYTF.